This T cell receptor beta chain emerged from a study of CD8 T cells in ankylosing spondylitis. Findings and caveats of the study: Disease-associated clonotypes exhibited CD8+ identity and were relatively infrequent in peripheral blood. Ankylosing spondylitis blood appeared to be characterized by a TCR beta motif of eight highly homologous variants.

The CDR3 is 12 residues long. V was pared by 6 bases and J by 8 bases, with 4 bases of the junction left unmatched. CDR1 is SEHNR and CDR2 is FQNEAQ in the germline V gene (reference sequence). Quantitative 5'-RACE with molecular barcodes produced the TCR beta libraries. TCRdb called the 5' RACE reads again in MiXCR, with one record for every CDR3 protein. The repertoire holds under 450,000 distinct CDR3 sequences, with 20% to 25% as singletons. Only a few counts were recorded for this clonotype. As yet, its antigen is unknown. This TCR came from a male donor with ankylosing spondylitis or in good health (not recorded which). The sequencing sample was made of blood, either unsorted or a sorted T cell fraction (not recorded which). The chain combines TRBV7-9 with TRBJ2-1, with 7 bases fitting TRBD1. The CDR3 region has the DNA TGTGCCAGCAGGAAAGGACAGGATGAGCAGTTCTTC. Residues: CASRKGQDEQFF.